The TCR beta chain under discussion was sequenced for a study of blood T cell repertoires in COVID-19. Study-wide background: Both acute and convalescent COVID-19 samples were obtained from the United States, Italy and Spain. The cDNA or gDNA used as material had been derived from T cells, B-cell-depleted T cells, or PBMCs.

In the original workflow: How many nucleated cells were present was estimated from reference gene primer amplification. Some clones are missing from TCRdb's copy, which holds only in-frame ones; the method was immunoSEQ multiplex PCR. V, J and clone size were drawn from that table, and D and trimming were deduced from the DNA. Of about 230,000 clones listed, over 75% are singletons. The CDR3 length is 15 residues. Germline V gene lookup returns CDR1 LGHDT and CDR2 YNNKEL (reference sequence). V was clipped by 8 bases and J by 2 bases, with 16 bases between them. Followed longitudinally, the Seattle patients had been enrolled during active infection.

Material for sequencing was peripheral blood. J is TRBJ1-5 and V is TRBV3-1 (or the pseudogene TRBV3-2); D might be TRBD1 (5 bases). This TCR was recovered from a man aged 50-59 years with COVID-19, enrolled during active disease. The CDR3, as DNA: TGTGCCAGCGCCCACGGAGGGGATGGCAATCAGCCCCAGCATTTT. Protein product: CASAHGGDGNQPQHF.